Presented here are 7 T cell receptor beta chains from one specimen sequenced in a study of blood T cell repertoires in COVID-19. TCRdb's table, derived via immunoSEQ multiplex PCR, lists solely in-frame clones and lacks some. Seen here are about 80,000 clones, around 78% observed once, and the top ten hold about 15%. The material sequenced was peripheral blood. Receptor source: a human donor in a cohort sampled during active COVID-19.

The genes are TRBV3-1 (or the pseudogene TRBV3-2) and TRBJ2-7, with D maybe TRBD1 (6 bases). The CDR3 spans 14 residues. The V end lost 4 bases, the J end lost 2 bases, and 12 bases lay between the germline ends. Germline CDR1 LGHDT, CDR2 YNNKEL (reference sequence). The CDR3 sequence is CASSPGDGAYEQYF. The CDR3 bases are TGTGCCAGCAGCCCAGGGGACGGAGCCTACGAGCAGTACTTC.

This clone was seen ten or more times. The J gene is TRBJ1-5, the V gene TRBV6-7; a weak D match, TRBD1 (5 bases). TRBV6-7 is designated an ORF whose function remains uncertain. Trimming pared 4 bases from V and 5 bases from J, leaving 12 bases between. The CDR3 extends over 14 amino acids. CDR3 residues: CASSCQGGDQPQHF. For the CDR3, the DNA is TGTGCCAGCAGTTGCCAGGGAGGGGATCAGCCCCAGCATTTT.

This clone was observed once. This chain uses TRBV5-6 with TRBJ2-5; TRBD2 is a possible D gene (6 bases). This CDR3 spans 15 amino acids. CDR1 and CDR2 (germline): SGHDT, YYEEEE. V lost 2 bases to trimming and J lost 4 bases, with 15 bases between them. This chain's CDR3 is CASSFRLGHVETQYF. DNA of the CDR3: TGTGCCAGCAGCTTCAGACTAGGCCATGTAGAGACCCAGTACTTC.

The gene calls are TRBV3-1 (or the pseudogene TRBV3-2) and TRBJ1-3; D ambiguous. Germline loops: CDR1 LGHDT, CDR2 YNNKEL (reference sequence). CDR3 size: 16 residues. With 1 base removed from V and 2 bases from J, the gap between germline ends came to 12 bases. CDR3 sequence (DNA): TGTGCCAGCAGCCAAGGGTTAGGAGGGCCTGGAAACACCATATATTTT. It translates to CASSQGLGGPGNTIYF.

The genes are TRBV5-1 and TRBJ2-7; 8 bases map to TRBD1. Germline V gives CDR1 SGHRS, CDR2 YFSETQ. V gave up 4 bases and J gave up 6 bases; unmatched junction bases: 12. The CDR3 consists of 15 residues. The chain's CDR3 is CASSPGQGILVEQYF. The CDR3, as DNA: TGCGCCAGCAGCCCCGGACAGGGTATTCTTGTCGAGCAGTACTTC.

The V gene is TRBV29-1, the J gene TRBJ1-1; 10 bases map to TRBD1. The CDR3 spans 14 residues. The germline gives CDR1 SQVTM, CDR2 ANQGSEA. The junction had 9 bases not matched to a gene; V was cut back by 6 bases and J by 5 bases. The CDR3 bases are TGCAGCGTGGGGGGACAGGGGAAAGGAACTGAAGCTTTCTTT. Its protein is CSVGGQGKGTEAFF.

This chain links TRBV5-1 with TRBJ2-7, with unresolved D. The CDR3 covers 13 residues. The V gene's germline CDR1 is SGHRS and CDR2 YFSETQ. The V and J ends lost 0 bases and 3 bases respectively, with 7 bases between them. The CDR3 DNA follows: TGCGCCAGCAGCTTGGCCCCCTTCTACGAGCAGTACTTC. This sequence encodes CASSLAPFYEQYF.